This TCR beta chain was captured in a study of PD-L1 blockade in urothelial cancer. As for the study in general: Patients took up atezolizumab around 2014 at 1,200 mg intravenously every 3 weeks. Blood analysis occurred 3 weeks (second dose) and 6 weeks after treatment start.

Noted time point: pretreatment peripheral blood. Sequencing used immunoSEQ multiplex PCR; TCRdb keeps in-frame clones, though not all of them. The sample records 50,000 or so clones, about 86% being singletons. V lost 3 bases and J lost 0, with 12 bases in between. This CDR3 has 16 amino acids. The germline gives CDR1 KGHSH, CDR2 LQKENI. Sequenced material: PBMCs, taken around atezolizumab (anti-PD-L1) treatment. The sequence came from a man in his sixties with urothelial cancer. J is TRBJ1-5 and V is TRBV18, with D maybe TRBD1 (5 bases). The DNA of the CDR3 is TGTGCCAGCTCACCTTCAGGGATAAATAGCAATCAGCCCCAGCATTTT. Translating gives CASSPSGINSNQPQHF.